Included here is one T cell receptor (beta chain) sequence, with context. Its antigen is unidentified. 60 Vbeta and 13 Jbeta primers were used in PCR. Clones were read by immunoSEQ multiplex PCR, and TCRdb kept only the in-frame ones, dropping some. Here the sample table reports tens of thousands of clones. Germline V gene sequence: CDR1 GTSNPN, CDR2 SVGIG (reference sequence). The CDR3 has 14 residues. The entry originates in a study of cytomegalovirus exposure and HLA in healthy donors. Study outcomes and limitations: What was likely a sequencing artifact was a cluster of highly shared sequence variants. Later on, a genetic analysis was performed. It linked a missense variant in DCLRE1C with V- and J-gene trimming of TCR beta.

This sequence joins TRBV30 and TRBJ2-6; D is possibly TRBD1 (6 bases). The TCR originated in a man in his fifties or sixties in good health and CMV-seropositive. Sequenced: PBMCs. The CDR3 DNA reads TGTGCTTTTACCAGGGGCTCAGGGGCCAACGTCCTGACTTTC. Translation gives CAFTRGSGANVLTF.